This record covers a single T cell receptor (beta chain). This sample is drawn from a study of blood T cell repertoires in COVID-19. Study-level information: Some COVID-19 samples were acute and others convalescent; all came from the United States, Italy and Spain. In each case, the material was cDNA or gDNA derived from T cells, B-cell-depleted T cells, or PBMCs.

Per the study methods: Amplification from reference gene primers served as the basis for estimated nucleated cell counts. Profiling relied on immunoSEQ multiplex PCR, and the TCRdb table lists in-frame clones only, not all of them. That table supplies the V and J calls and clone size; D and trimming were determined from the DNA. The repertoire holds over 130,000 clones, with about 85% as singletons. The TCR comes from a woman aged 55-69 years with active or convalescent COVID-19. The source material was peripheral blood.

CDR3 sequence (DNA): TGTGCCAGCTCAGGGACAGGTGCGAACACTGAAGCTTTCTTT. Its translation is CASSGTGANTEAFF. The chain employs TRBV18 and TRBJ1-1; 8 positions agree with TRBD1. Germline V gene lookup returns CDR1 KGHSH and CDR2 LQKENI. The CDR3 spans 14 residues. V was pared by 5 bases and J by 1 base, with 3 bases of the junction left unmatched.